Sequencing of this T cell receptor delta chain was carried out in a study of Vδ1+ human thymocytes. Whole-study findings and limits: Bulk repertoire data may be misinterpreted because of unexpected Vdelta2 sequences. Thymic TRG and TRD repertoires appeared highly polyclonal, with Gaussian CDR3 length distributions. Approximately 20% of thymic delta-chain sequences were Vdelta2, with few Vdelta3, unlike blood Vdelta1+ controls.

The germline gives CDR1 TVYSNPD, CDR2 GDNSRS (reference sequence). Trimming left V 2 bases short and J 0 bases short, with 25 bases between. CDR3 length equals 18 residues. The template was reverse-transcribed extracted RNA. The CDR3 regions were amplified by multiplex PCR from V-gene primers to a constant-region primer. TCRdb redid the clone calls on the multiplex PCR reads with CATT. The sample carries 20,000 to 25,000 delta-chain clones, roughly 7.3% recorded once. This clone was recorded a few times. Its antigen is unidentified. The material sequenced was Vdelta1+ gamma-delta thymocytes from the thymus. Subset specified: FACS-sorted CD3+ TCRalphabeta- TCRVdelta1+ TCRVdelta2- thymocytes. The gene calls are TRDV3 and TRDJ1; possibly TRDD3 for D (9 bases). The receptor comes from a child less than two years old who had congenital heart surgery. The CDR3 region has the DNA TGTGCCTTTCCCCCGCGCTTCCTACTGGGGGACCACACCGATAAACTCATCTTT. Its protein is CAFPPRFLLGDHTDKLIF.